The 12 T cell receptor beta chains reported below all come from one sample, sequenced in a study of identical twins (dated by TCRdb to 2015 to 2016). Receptor libraries were prepared by 5' RACE. Sequencing instrument: Illumina HiSeq 2000. The public reads were quality trimmed at Q25 with fastp and then assembled into clones with MiXCR by TCRdb, keeping productive beta chains. Each CDR3 protein appears once, grouped with its most common genes and DNA. A total of 400,000 to 550,000 distinct CDR3 sequences appear in this sample, approximately 14% of them only once. The top ten clonotypes cover approximately 0.9% of the sample. These data were also filed under a second study, of yellow fever vaccine responses in identical twins.

The specimen sequenced was CD4+ T cells sorted from blood. All receptors derive from a woman aged 18-29 years in good health.

This clonotype appeared a few times. The rearrangement links TRBV20-1 to TRBJ2-5; D is unclear. The CDR3 sequence is 11 residues long. Germline lookup yields CDR1 DFQATT and CDR2 SNEGSKA (reference sequence). V lost 3 bases and J lost 5, with 7 bases in between. CDR3 amino acids: CSASPRETQYF. The DNA of the CDR3 is TGCAGTGCTAGCCCTAGGGAGACCCAGTACTTC.

This clonotype was counted between two and nine times. V and J are TRBV12-3 or TRBV12-4 and TRBJ2-3; D is perhaps TRBD1 (6 bases). The CDR3 totals 15 residues. V lost 1 base to trimming and J lost 0 bases, with 8 bases between them. DNA of the CDR3: TGTGCCAGCAGTTTAGTACAGGGCAGCACAGATACGCAGTATTTT. It specifies CASSLVQGSTDTQYF.

This clonotype was observed a few times. This chain joins TRBV12-3 or TRBV12-4 and TRBJ2-1; TRBD2 matches 7 bases. The CDR3 has 16 amino acids. V was pared by 6 bases and J by 7 bases, with 15 bases of the junction left unmatched. CDR3 bases: TGTGCCAGCAGCGGTGACTACGGCGGGAGTGGTAATGAGCAGTTCTTC. This sequence encodes CASSGDYGGSGNEQFF.

The chain recombines TRBV11-2 with TRBJ2-5; TRBD2 matches 11 bases. The CDR3 spans 16 residues. The germline V gene has CDR1 SGHAT and CDR2 FQNNGV. Trimming at V came to 5 bases and at J to 4 bases, leaving 9 bases not matched to a gene. DNA of the CDR3: TGTGCCAGCAGCCCAGGGGTAGCGGGAGGGCTAGAGACCCAGTACTTC. Protein product: CASSPGVAGGLETQYF.

This clonotype was picked up many times. This chain connects TRBV20-1 to TRBJ1-6; TRBD1 aligns across 7 bases. V shed 6 bases and J 10 bases; nucleotides not matched to a gene: 9. The germline CDR1 and CDR2 sequences are DFQATT and SNEGSKA (reference sequence). The CDR3 sequence is 13 residues long. CDR3: CSAPTGQGSPLHF. Written as DNA, the CDR3 is TGCAGTGCCCCGACAGGGCAAGGCTCACCCCTCCACTTT.

The chain joins TRBV25-1 to TRBJ2-5; weak D call: TRBD2 (5 bases). Germline-derived CDR1 and CDR2 are MGHDK and SYGVNS. The V gene lost 4 bases and the J gene lost 7 bases, with 10 bases spanning the gap. The CDR3 runs to 12 residues. Here the CDR3 DNA reads TGTGCCAGCAGTGGTCCCCGGGGGACCCAGTACTTC. Amino acids: CASSGPRGTQYF.

The rearrangement links TRBV12-3 or TRBV12-4 to TRBJ2-3; D may be TRBD2 (6 bases). With 2 bases removed from V and 4 bases from J, the gap between germline ends came to 10 bases. The CDR3 is 14 residues long. CDR3 loop: CASSLRRGADTQYF. Here the CDR3 DNA reads TGTGCCAGCAGTTTACGGCGGGGCGCAGATACGCAGTATTTT.

This clonotype was recorded at least ten times. This chain uses TRBV7-2 with TRBJ2-5; no definite D call. The germline V and J ends were trimmed by 8 bases and 5 bases, with 12 bases remaining between them. Germline CDR1 is SGHTA and CDR2 is FQGNSA. This CDR3 is built from 12 residues. The chain's CDR3 is CASSPNRETQYF. The CDR3 region has the DNA TGTGCCAGCTCACCAAATCGTGAGACCCAGTACTTC. The whole variable domain, filled in from reference TRBV7-2 and TRBJ2-5, reads GAGVSQSPSNKVTEKGKDVELRCDPISGHTALYWYRQSLGQGLEFLIYFQGNSAPDKSGLPSDRFSAERTGGSVSTLTIQRTQQEDSAVYLCASSPNRETQYFGPGTRLLVL.

V gene TRBV28 combines with J gene TRBJ2-1; 12 nucleotides align to TRBD2. The V gene end was trimmed by 5 bases and the J gene end by 5 bases; junction bases not matched to a gene: 7. The germline V gene encodes CDR1 MDHEN and CDR2 SYDVKM. This CDR3 region has 16 residues. The CDR3 reads CASSLVTSGSHNEQFF. CDR3 DNA: TGTGCCAGCAGTCTTGTGACTAGCGGGAGCCACAATGAGCAGTTCTTC.

A word on this clonotype: Because it lacks the conserved phenylalanine or tryptophan at the end, this CDR3 is likely a read error. The DNA is left out, because the CDR3 cannot be placed on it with certainty; the CDR3 is given as TCRdb lists it. The chain employs TRBV7-3 and TRBJ2-1; the table gives TRBD1 as D, unverified against the DNA. Ends included, the CDR3 has 8 residues. Germline assignment: CDR1 SGHTA and CDR2 FQGTGA. This chain's CDR3 is CASSYGQG.

J is TRBJ2-1 and V is TRBV15; D unresolved. This CDR3 has 15 residues. Between the trimmed V and J ends, which lost 3 bases and 0 bases, there was a span of 9 bases. The V gene's germline CDR1 is LNHNV and CDR2 YYDKDF (reference sequence). This chain's CDR3 is CATSSLRSSYNEQFF. The CDR3 nucleotides read TGTGCCACCAGCAGTCTCAGAAGCTCCTACAATGAGCAGTTCTTC.

DNA for the CDR3: TGTGCCAGCAGTCCCCGACTAGCGGGGGCAAACACAGATACGCAGTATTTT. It yields the protein CASSPRLAGANTDTQYF. V and J are TRBV12-3 or TRBV12-4 and TRBJ2-3; 12 bases map to TRBD2. The V gene end was trimmed by 5 bases and the J gene end by 2 bases; junction bases not matched to a gene: 8. This CDR3 is built from 17 residues.